The T cell receptor beta chain under discussion was sequenced for a study of blood T cell repertoires in COVID-19 (dated by TCRdb to 2020 to 2022). For the wider study: The collaborator samples originated in the United States, Italy and Spain and spanned the acute and convalescent phases of COVID-19. Where available, HLA class I and class II types were obtained from metadata supplied by the sample provider rather than from assay-based typing. Deeply sampled blood TCRbeta repertoires from subjects exposed to, actively infected with, or recovered from COVID-19 were included in the dataset. A de-identified subject ID, COVID-19 status, age in years and sex were almost always included in the sample metadata. The prospective study material was composed of cDNA or gDNA derived from T cells, B-cell-depleted T cells, or PBMCs. The repertoires were released in a freely available public database meant as a resource for research on the immune response to SARS-CoV-2. Samples were obtained from the ongoing ImmuneRACE study (first 160 participants) and from some 1,200 subjects provided by 6 global collaborators. What the study reported, not specific to this receptor: How much clinical and demographic metadata was included differed by source and by participant, and the metadata was provided uncurated.

In the case of this clone: Its binding antigen is unknown. Per-nucleotide qualities are absent, and no much larger clonotype sits a single base away.

The immunoSEQ Assay, a bias-controlled multiplex PCR, was used to amplify TCRbeta CDR3 regions from genomic DNA. The original methods were these. The number of nucleated cells in each sample was estimated from the amplification of reference gene primers within the assay. To quantify the absolute abundance of each unique TCRbeta CDR3 rearrangement, sequence reads were collapsed and filtered. For each sample, productive Simpson clonality was calculated by taking the square root of Simpson's diversity index across productive rearrangements. The clones in this table, taken by TCRdb from immuneACCESS, are in-frame only. Not every clone is retained; where verified, under half of the shortfall comes from an unresolved V gene, and the cause of the rest is unknown. V, J and clone size are those of that table, while D and trimming were read from the DNA. This sample gives about 130,000 clones in total; around 81% of them show up just once. 17% of the sample comes from the top ten.

The germline V gene encodes CDR1 SGHNT and CDR2 YYREEE (reference sequence). V loses 0 bases, J loses 7 bases, and the germline ends lie 5 bases apart. The CDR3 numbers 12 residues from cysteine through phenylalanine. Only the CDR3 region is kept as DNA, spanning 36 bases read in frame from base 1. At one collaborating source in Seattle, patients were enrolled during active infection and were followed longitudinally through the course of disease. Collaborating institutions collected whole blood in K2EDTA tubes following their own protocols. Collaborator samples were shipped for TCRbeta analysis as frozen whole blood, isolated PBMCs, or DNA extracted from either sample type.

This clonotype was sampled from a man aged 25-45 years with COVID-19, enrolled during active disease. The sequenced sample consisted of peripheral blood. The chain couples TRBV5-4 to TRBJ1-5; the D gene assignment is ambiguous. The nucleotide sequence is given as TGTGCCAGCAGCTTGGACTCCCAGCCCCAGCATTTT. Translated, it reads CASSLDSQPQHF.